The entry below describes one T cell receptor (beta chain). Its matching antigen is unknown. CDR1 and CDR2 (germline): KGHSH, LQKENI. This CDR3 comprises 14 residues. V shed 3 bases and J 5 bases; nucleotides not matched to a gene: 2. This sample was taken from a study of T cell responses to AZD1222 COVID-19 vaccine. Findings of the study overall: At baseline, seropositivity was found in only six or seven AZD1222 recipients. Per reports, nearly half of all spike-specific TCRs target regions that are unmutated in variants. Spike-specific TCR repertoires showed rising breadth and depth after two AZD1222 doses.

Only in-frame clones appear in the TCRdb table, and some are missing; sequencing was by immunoSEQ multiplex PCR. This sample has roughly 120,000 clones, with less than 90% found just once. The chain is built from TRBV18 and TRBJ2-5; 11 bases are a match to TRBD1. Here the sequenced sample was peripheral blood, taken on day 0 of AZD1222 vaccination. This sequence originates from an adult in good health. CDR3 in DNA: TGTGCCAGCTCACCCGGGACAGGGGGTGAGACCCAGTACTTC. Its translation: CASSPGTGGETQYF.